The 16 T cell receptor beta chains in this list originate from one sample, sequenced in a study of blood T cells in healthy people across ages. The authors ran a second PCR of 7 to 11 cycles using a sample-barcoded 5' primer and a J-beta primer mix. Each CDR3 protein is one row after TCRdb ran MiXCR on the 5' RACE reads. The sample carries about 930,000 distinct CDR3 sequences, about 29% recorded once. These sequences were also reported in another study, on T cells of mothers and their children.

Sequences were obtained from blood. The receptor set was obtained from a woman aged 40 to 50 in good health.

This clonotype has ten or more counts. The rearrangement links TRBV6-6 to TRBJ2-1, with TRBD2 as a possible D gene (5 bases). The CDR3 sequence is 13 residues long. CDR1 MNHNY and CDR2 SVGAGI come from the germline V gene (reference sequence). The germline V and J ends were trimmed by 5 bases and 7 bases, with 12 bases remaining between them. CDR3 nucleotide sequence: TGTGCCAGCAGTATACTAGGATTTAATGAGCAGTTCTTC. Its translation is CASSILGFNEQFF.

In regard to this clonotype: A much bigger clone sits one base away, suggesting this may be a read error. The CDR3 bases are TGTGCCAGCAGCGTAGCTGAAGCGAGGGGCTACGAGAAGTACTTC. It encodes CASSVAEARGYEKYF. This sequence joins TRBV9 and TRBJ2-5; perhaps D is TRBD1 or TRBD2 (5 bases each). The CDR3 sequence is 15 residues long. Germline V gene lookup returns CDR1 SGDLS and CDR2 YYNGEE. V was clipped by 0 bases and J by 12 bases, with 21 bases between them.

This clonotype was seen ten or more times. The chain uses TRBV15 and TRBJ2-5; TRBD2 aligns across 12 bases. J was trimmed by 4 bases and V by 5 bases; bases with no gene match: 11. Germline values: CDR1 LNHNV, CDR2 YYDKDF (reference sequence). The CDR3 runs to 17 residues. The CDR3 DNA follows: TGTGCCACCAGCCCCGGCCTGACTAGCGGGGGTCGAGAGACCCAGTACTTC. Translating gives CATSPGLTSGGRETQYF.

This clonotype appeared many times. This CDR3 reads CASSQRGFAADTQYF. The CDR3 region has the DNA TGCGCCAGCAGCCAAAGGGGTTTCGCGGCAGATACGCAGTATTTT. The chain combines TRBV4-1 with TRBJ2-3, with a tentative D call TRBD1 (5 bases). CDR1 is MGHRA, CDR2 YSYEKL, per germline. V lost 2 bases and J lost 4, with 13 bases in between. The CDR3 sequence is 15 residues long.

This clonotype was recorded at least ten times. The gene calls are TRBV5-1 and TRBJ2-3; D gene ambiguous. Germline CDR1 is SGHRS and CDR2 is YFSETQ. The V gene lost 0 bases and the J gene lost 5 bases, with 10 bases spanning the gap. The CDR3 is 14 residues long. For the CDR3, the DNA is TGCGCCAGCAGCTTGGCGCAGTCTAAAGATACGCAGTATTTT. This encodes CASSLAQSKDTQYF.

The V call is TRBV27, the J call TRBJ1-2; TRBD1 might be the D (6 bases). CDR1 and CDR2 from the germline V gene are MNHEY and SMNVEV (reference sequence). Trimming stripped 5 bases from V and 7 bases from J, with 26 bases between. This CDR3 has 17 residues. Written as DNA, the CDR3 is TGTGCCAGCAGTCCTCTGGAGGCGGGCAGGGGAAGGGGTGGCTACACCTTC. It codes for CASSPLEAGRGRGGYTF.

This clonotype was seen ten or more times. This sequence joins TRBV11-2 and TRBJ2-1; possibly TRBD2 for D (6 bases). The length of the CDR3 is 14 residues. Germline assignment: CDR1 SGHAT and CDR2 FQNNGV. Trimming shortened V by 8 bases and J by 2 bases, and 13 bases separated the two germline ends. Written as DNA, the CDR3 is TGTGCCAGCGAGGAGGGACGAGCCTACAATGAGCAGTTCTTC. Its translation is CASEEGRAYNEQFF.

The rearrangement links TRBV7-2 to TRBJ2-5; 9 nucleotides match TRBD2. This CDR3 has 16 residues. The V segment lost 0 bases and the J segment 4 bases; nucleotides outside the gene matches: 6. Germline CDR1 is SGHTA and CDR2 is FQGNSA. The CDR3 sequence: CASSLAGRGGLETQYF. For the CDR3, the DNA is TGTGCCAGCAGCTTAGCGGGGCGGGGGGGTTTAGAGACCCAGTACTTC. The entire variable domain, with the rest obtained from reference TRBV7-2 and TRBJ2-5, is as follows: GAGVSQSPSNKVTEKGKDVELRCDPISGHTALYWYRQSLGQGLEFLIYFQGNSAPDKSGLPSDRFSAERTGGSVSTLTIQRTQQEDSAVYLCASSLAGRGGLETQYFGPGTRLLVL.

This clonotype occurred many times. This chain connects TRBV4-2 to TRBJ2-3, with D uncertain. The V and J ends lost 4 bases and 0 bases respectively, with 17 bases between them. Per the germline V gene, CDR1 is LGHNA and CDR2 is YNFKEQ. The CDR3 runs to 17 residues. CDR3 sequence: CASSPALERGSTDTQYF. The CDR3 DNA reads as TGTGCCAGCAGCCCTGCTCTTGAGCGAGGTAGCACAGATACGCAGTATTTT.

V gene TRBV28 combines with J gene TRBJ1-2; D remains ambiguous. With 6 bases removed from V and 4 bases from J, the gap between germline ends came to 18 bases. The CDR3 contains 15 residues. CDR1 and CDR2 (germline): MDHEN, SYDVKM. The CDR3 loop is CASSSLDGAIYGYTF. CDR3 nucleotide sequence: TGTGCCAGCAGCTCACTGGACGGAGCAATCTATGGCTACACCTTC.

V gene TRBV12-3 or TRBV12-4 combines with J gene TRBJ2-5, with D unresolved. The V end was cut by 5 bases, the J end by 11 bases, with 12 bases between. CDR3 length equals 11 residues. In nucleotides, the CDR3 is TGTGCCAGCAGTGCAATCAATCAGCAGTACTTC. This encodes CASSAINQQYF.

The V call is TRBV6-6, the J call TRBJ2-5; no clear D. The J call may be in error: the DNA end matches TRBJ2-7 better. The CDR3 has 12 amino acids. Germline V gene data show CDR1 as MNHNY and CDR2 as SVGAGI (reference sequence). DNA of the CDR3: TGTGCCAGCAGTTATTACGCCAACGAGCAGTACTTC. It translates to CASSYYANEQYF.

The gene calls are TRBV27 and TRBJ2-1; TRBD2 matches 10 bases. Germline values: CDR1 MNHEY, CDR2 SMNVEV (reference sequence). This CDR3 is 16 amino acids long. The junction had 5 bases not matched to a gene; V was cut back by 5 bases and J by 1 base. Written as DNA, the CDR3 is TGTGCCAGCAGTACCGTAGCGGGGGGTTCCTACAATGAGCAGTTCTTC. It is translated as CASSTVAGGSYNEQFF.

This clonotype came up many times. This chain connects TRBV6-6 to TRBJ2-1, with 10 nucleotides matching TRBD2. The CDR3 sequence is 16 residues long. Germline values: CDR1 MNHNY, CDR2 SVGAGI (reference sequence). The ends lost 2 bases at V and 8 bases at J; junction bases unmatched: 9. This CDR3 is CASSYALAGPSDEQFF. Written as DNA, the CDR3 is TGTGCCAGCAGTTACGCACTAGCGGGGCCATCCGATGAGCAGTTCTTC.

The CDR3 spells CASSQDGQSYGQYF. In DNA form, the CDR3 reads TGTGCCAGCAGCCAAGATGGACAGAGCTACGGGCAGTACTTC. This chain uses TRBV14 with TRBJ2-4; a possible D gene is TRBD1 (6 bases). Germline CDR1 is SGHDN and CDR2 is FVKESK. Trimming pared 0 bases from V and 13 bases from J, leaving 16 bases between. This CDR3 spans 14 amino acids.

The sample holds a few counts of this clonotype. The chain has TRBV5-1 and TRBJ2-3; 9 nucleotides align to TRBD1. V lost 3 bases to trimming and J lost 4 bases; unmatched junction nucleotides: 3. Germline CDR1 is SGHRS and CDR2 is YFSETQ. This CDR3 comprises 14 residues. CDR3 bases: TGCGCCAGCAGCTCGACAGGGGGGTCAGATACGCAGTATTTT. This translates into CASSSTGGSDTQYF.